The source of this TCR beta chain is a study of shared clonotypes between healthy human individuals. Only in-frame clones appear in the TCRdb table, and some are missing; sequencing was by immunoSEQ multiplex PCR. The profile shows about 2 million clones, less than 95% of them singletons. This CDR3 contains 14 residues. V was cut by 3 bases and J by 0 bases, with 9 bases left in between. Germline CDR1 GTSNPN, CDR2 SVGIG (reference sequence). Positively selected for CCR7, the CD45RO-negative cells used as naive CD8 cells excluded terminally differentiated effector memory CD45RA+ cells. Donors were healthy HIV-negative adults without recent acute infections or vaccinations. For this clone: Its antigen remains unidentified.

Regarding the study as a whole: Around 4.9% of naive CD4 clonotypes were shared across a few donors. Blood was the only sampled material, and tissue repertoires likely differ. Generally, naive subsets (rather than memory subsets) showed larger estimated richness.

The clonotype was recovered from a man between 18 and 29 years old in good health. This chain joins TRBV30 and TRBJ1-3; possibly TRBD1 for D (5 bases). Source material: naive CD8+ T cells sorted from blood. The CDR3 loop is CAWSEGNSGNTIYF. CDR3 in DNA: TGTGCCTGGAGCGAGGGGAACTCTGGAAACACCATATATTTT. The full variable domain, rest sourced from reference TRBV30 and TRBJ1-3, is SQTIHQWPATLVQPVGSPLSLECTVEGTSNPNLYWYRQAAGRGLQLLFYSVGIGQISSEVPQNLSASRPQDRQFILSSKKLLLSDSGFYLCAWSEGNSGNTIYFGEGSWLTVV.